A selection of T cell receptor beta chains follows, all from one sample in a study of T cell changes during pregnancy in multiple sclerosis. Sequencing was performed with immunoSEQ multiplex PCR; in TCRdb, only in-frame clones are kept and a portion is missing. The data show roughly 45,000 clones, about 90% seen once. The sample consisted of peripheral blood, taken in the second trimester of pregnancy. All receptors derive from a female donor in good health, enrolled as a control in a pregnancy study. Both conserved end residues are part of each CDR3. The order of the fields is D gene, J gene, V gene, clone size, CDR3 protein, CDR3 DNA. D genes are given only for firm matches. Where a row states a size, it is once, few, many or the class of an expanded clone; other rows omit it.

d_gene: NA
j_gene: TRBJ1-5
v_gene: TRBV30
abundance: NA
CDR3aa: CAWSVLRSNQPQHF
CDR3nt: TGTGCCTGGAGTGTACTACGAAGCAATCAGCCCCAGCATTTT

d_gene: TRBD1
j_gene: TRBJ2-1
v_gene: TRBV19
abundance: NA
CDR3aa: CASSTRQGRSYNEQFF
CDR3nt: TGTGCCAGTAGTACGCGACAGGGTCGATCTTACAATGAGCAGTTCTTC

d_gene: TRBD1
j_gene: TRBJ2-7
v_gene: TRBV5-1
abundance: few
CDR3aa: CASSPGTGYGEQYF
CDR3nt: TGCGCCAGCAGCCCCGGGACAGGGTATGGCGAGCAGTACTTC

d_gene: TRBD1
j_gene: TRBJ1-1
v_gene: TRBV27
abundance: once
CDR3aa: CASSTQGAGTEAFF
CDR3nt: TGTGCCAGCAGTACACAGGGGGCTGGAACTGAAGCTTTCTTT

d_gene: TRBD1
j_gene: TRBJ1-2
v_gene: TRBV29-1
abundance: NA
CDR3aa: CSVVTGGIDGYTF
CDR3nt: TGCAGCGTCGTCACAGGGGGCATTGATGGCTACACCTTC

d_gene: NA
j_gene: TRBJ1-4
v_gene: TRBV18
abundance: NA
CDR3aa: CASSPLDPFGGEKLFF
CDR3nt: TGTGCCAGCTCACCCCTAGACCCTTTCGGGGGTGAAAAACTGTTTTTT

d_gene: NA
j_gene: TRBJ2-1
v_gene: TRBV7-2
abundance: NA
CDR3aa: CASSLDQRGAGFF
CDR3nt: TGTGCCAGCAGCTTAGATCAGCGCGGGGCTGGGTTCTTC

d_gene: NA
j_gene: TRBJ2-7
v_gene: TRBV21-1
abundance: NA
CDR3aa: CASINPGTSITYEQYF
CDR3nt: TGTGCCAGCATAAACCCCGGGACTAGCATCACCTACGAGCAGTACTTC

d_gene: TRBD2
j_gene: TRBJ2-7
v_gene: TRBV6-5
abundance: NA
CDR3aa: CAIGREMGEQYF
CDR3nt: TGTGCCATAGGGAGGGAGATGGGCGAGCAGTACTTC

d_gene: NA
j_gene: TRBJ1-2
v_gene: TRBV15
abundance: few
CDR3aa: CATSRDEGNVNYGYTF
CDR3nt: TGTGCCACCAGCAGAGATGAGGGTAACGTGAACTATGGCTACACCTTC

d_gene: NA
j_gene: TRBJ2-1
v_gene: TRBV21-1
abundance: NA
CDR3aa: CASSKMGTPGVYDEQFF
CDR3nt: TGTGCCAGCAGCAAAATGGGGACTCCCGGGGTATATGATGAGCAGTTCTTC

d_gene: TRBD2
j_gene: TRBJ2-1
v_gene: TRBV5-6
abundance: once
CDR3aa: CASSLLGLREVSSYNEQFF
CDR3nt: TGTGCCAGCAGCTTGCTAGGTTTGCGGGAGGTCAGCTCCTACAATGAGCAGTTCTTC

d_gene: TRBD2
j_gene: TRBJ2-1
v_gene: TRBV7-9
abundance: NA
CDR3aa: CASSPFGLAGGHEQFF
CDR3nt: TGTGCCAGCAGTCCCTTTGGGCTAGCGGGGGGCCATGAGCAGTTCTTC

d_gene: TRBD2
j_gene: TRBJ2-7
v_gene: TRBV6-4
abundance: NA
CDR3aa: CASRPGLAVLEQYF
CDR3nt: TGTGCCAGCAGACCCGGACTAGCGGTACTGGAGCAGTACTTC

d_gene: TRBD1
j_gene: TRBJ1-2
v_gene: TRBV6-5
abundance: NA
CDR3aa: CASRSTRGQIYGYTF
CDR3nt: TGTGCCAGCAGGTCAACACGGGGACAGATATATGGCTACACCTTC

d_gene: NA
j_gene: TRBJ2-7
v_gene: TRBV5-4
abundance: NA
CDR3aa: CASSLHSSYEQYF
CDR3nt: TGTGCCAGCAGCTTGCACAGCTCCTACGAGCAGTACTTC

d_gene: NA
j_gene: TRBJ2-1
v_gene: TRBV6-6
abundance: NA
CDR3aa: CASSRTAGEQFF
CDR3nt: TGTGCCAGCAGCAGGACTGCCGGTGAGCAGTTCTTC

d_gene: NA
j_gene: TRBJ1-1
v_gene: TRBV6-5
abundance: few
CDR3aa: CASSPPRGQNTEAFF
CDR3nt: TGTGCCAGCAGTCCCCCGCGGGGGCAGAACACTGAAGCTTTCTTT

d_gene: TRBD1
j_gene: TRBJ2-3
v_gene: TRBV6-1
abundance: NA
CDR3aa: CASSDLPGQGKADTQYF
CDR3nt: TGTGCCAGCAGTGACCTTCCTGGACAGGGGAAGGCGGATACGCAGTATTTT

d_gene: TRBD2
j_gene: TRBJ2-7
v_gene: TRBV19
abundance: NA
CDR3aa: CASSIAGGYEQYF
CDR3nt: TGTGCCAGTAGTATAGCGGGAGGATACGAGCAGTACTTC

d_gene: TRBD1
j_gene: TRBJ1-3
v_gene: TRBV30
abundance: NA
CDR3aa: CAWKGGQTYYSGNTIYF
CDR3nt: TGTGCCTGGAAGGGGGGACAGACTTATTACTCTGGAAACACCATATATTTT

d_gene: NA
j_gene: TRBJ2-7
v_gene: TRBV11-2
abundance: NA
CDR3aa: CASSLGSTKYEQYF
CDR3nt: TGTGCCAGCAGCTTAGGCTCCACAAAGTACGAGCAGTACTTC

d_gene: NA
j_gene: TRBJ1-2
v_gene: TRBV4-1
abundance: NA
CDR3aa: CASSQTAANYGYTF
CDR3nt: TGCGCCAGCAGTCAGACAGCCGCTAACTATGGCTACACCTTC

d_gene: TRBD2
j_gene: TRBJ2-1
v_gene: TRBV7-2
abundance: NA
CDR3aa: CASSPAGYNEQFF
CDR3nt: TGTGCCAGCAGCCCAGCGGGGTACAATGAGCAGTTCTTC

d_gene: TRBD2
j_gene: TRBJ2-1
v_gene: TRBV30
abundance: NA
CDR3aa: CACQRGNEQFF
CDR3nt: TGTGCCTGTCAGCGGGGCAATGAGCAGTTCTTC

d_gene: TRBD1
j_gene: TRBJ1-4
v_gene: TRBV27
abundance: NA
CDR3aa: CASSPLGGTTNEKLFF
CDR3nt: TGTGCCAGCAGTCCGTTAGGGGGCACAACTAATGAAAAACTGTTTTTT

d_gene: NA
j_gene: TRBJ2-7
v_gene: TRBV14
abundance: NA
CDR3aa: CASSQAEIVGSEQYF
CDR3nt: TGTGCCAGCAGCCAAGCCGAGATAGTCGGGAGTGAGCAGTACTTC

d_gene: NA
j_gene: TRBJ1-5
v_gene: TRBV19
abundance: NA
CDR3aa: CASSFTGNQPQHF
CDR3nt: TGTGCCAGTAGTTTCACAGGGAATCAGCCCCAGCATTTT

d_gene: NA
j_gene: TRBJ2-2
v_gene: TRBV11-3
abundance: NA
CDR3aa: CASSTPDRYTGELFF
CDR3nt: TGTGCCAGCAGCACTCCGGACAGATACACCGGGGAGCTGTTTTTT